The present entry profiles one T cell receptor (beta chain) with its context. The same CDR3 also results from other DNA sequences found in this sample. CD45RO/CCR7/CD25/CD127/CD95/CD27 staining was used to isolate CD4+ naive, central memory, regulatory and stem cell-like memory cells by sorting. The sample belongs to a study of beta chain features in type 1 diabetes. Study overall: Researchers looked at some 99 million sorted cells across all samples.

Expressed TCRB transcripts were sequenced because the isolated RNA had all been reverse transcribed beforehand. The method was immunoSEQ multiplex PCR; TCRdb's version includes in-frame clones alone and lacks a portion of them. This sample has 970,000 or so clones, with roughly 15% found just once. V was pared by 3 bases and J by 4 bases, with 3 bases between. Germline V gene data show CDR1 as KGHSH and CDR2 as LQKENI. This CDR3 spans 11 amino acids. The sample was naive CD4+ T cells from blood. This TCR was sampled from a woman between 18 and 29 years old in good health. The genes are TRBV18 and TRBJ2-5; D remains unclear. CDR3 region: CASSPRETQYF. CDR3 sequence (DNA): TGTGCCAGCTCACCGAGAGAGACCCAGTACTTC.